This T cell receptor (beta chain) emerged from a study of blood T cell repertoires in COVID-19. Overall study: Researchers got acute and convalescent COVID-19 samples from the United States, Italy and Spain. Sample material is recorded as cDNA or gDNA derived from T cells, B-cell-depleted T cells, or PBMCs.

V lost 6 bases and J 9 bases, leaving 12 bases between the germline ends. Germline V gives CDR1 LNHDA, CDR2 SQIVND (reference sequence). CDR3 length: 12 residues. Per the study methods: Reference gene primers were amplified, and this amplification served to estimate nucleated cell counts. Clones were read by immunoSEQ multiplex PCR, and TCRdb kept only the in-frame ones, dropping some. V and J calls and clone size come straight from that table; D and trimming were deduced from the DNA. The sample yields around 25,000 clones, roughly nine tenths seen once. Sequenced input: peripheral blood. The source of this sequence is a human donor with active COVID-19. The donor label of this sample is uncertain. The chain employs TRBV19 and TRBJ2-1, with D uncertain. CDR3 sequence: CASSRGRLEQFF. The DNA of the CDR3 is TGTGCCAGTAGCCGAGGTAGGCTTGAGCAGTTCTTC.